The 24 T cell receptor beta chains below all came from one sample that was sequenced in a study of T cells after yellow fever vaccination. TCRdb analysed the 5' RACE reads with MiXCR anew, one entry per CDR3 protein. Altogether fewer than 400,000 distinct CDR3 sequences are present, around 6.5% being singletons, with the ten largest covering around 16%. This sample comprised PBMCs, obtained 5 days after the yellow fever booster vaccination. Receptor source: a man aged 30 to 39 who received the YFV17D yellow fever vaccine.

At least ten counts were recorded for this clonotype. The CDR3 coding sequence is TGCAGCGTGTACGGGGGGGGAGACTACGAGCAGTACTTC. This encodes CSVYGGGDYEQYF. This chain connects TRBV29-1 to TRBJ2-7, with TRBD2 identical over 8 bases. Trimming removed 6 bases from V and 3 bases from J; junction bases left unmatched: 7. Germline V gives CDR1 SQVTM, CDR2 ANQGSEA. The CDR3 has 13 residues.

This sequence joins TRBV6-1 and TRBJ1-1; TRBD1 is a possible D gene (6 bases). V lost 0 bases and J lost 3, with 14 bases in between. Germline V gene data show CDR1 as MNHNS and CDR2 as SASEGT. This CDR3 contains 16 residues. CDR3 amino acids: CASSEAGWGRYTEAFF. The CDR3 bases are TGTGCCAGCAGTGAAGCGGGGTGGGGGCGATACACTGAAGCTTTCTTT.

The chain uses TRBV20-1 and TRBJ2-7; TRBD1 aligns across 8 bases. The germline gives CDR1 DFQATT, CDR2 SNEGSKA (reference sequence). The CDR3 spans 14 residues. Trimming at V came to 3 bases and at J to 5 bases, leaving 9 bases not matched to a gene. Here the CDR3 DNA reads TGCAGTGCTAGGAAGCAGGGGGCTTTAAACGAGCAGTACTTC. This encodes CSARKQGALNEQYF.

V is TRBV28 and J is TRBJ2-5; D possibly matches TRBD1 or TRBD2 (5 bases each). Germline V gene data show CDR1 as MDHEN and CDR2 as SYDVKM. Trimming shortened V by 6 bases and J by 4 bases, and 15 bases separated the two germline ends. The length of the CDR3 is 14 residues. CDR3 protein: CASSGTGNGETQYF. The CDR3 DNA follows: TGTGCCAGCAGCGGGACGGGCAACGGAGAGACCCAGTACTTC.

This clonotype was seen a few times. V gene TRBV20-1 combines with J gene TRBJ2-7; 10 bases are a match to TRBD2. Germline lookup yields CDR1 DFQATT and CDR2 SNEGSKA (reference sequence). The junction had 6 bases not matched to a gene; V was cut back by 0 bases and J by 1 base. CDR3 size: 16 residues. The CDR3 sequence is CSAREPSGSPSYEQYF. Here the CDR3 DNA reads TGCAGTGCTAGAGAACCTAGCGGGAGCCCGTCCTACGAGCAGTACTTC.

In this sample, this clonotype turned up many times. The chain is built from TRBV5-1 and TRBJ1-3; maybe TRBD1 (6 bases). Germline V lookup: CDR1 SGHRS, CDR2 YFSETQ. The CDR3 covers 16 residues. The germline V and J ends were trimmed by 4 bases and 0 bases, with 14 bases remaining between them. CDR3 nucleotide sequence: TGCGCCAGCAGCGAGGGACACGCGAACTCTGGAAACACCATATATTTT. Residues: CASSEGHANSGNTIYF.

The CDR3 here is CSAPQGTNYGYTF. The DNA for the CDR3 is TGCAGTGCGCCGCAGGGGACTAACTATGGCTACACCTTC. V usage is TRBV20-1 and J usage is TRBJ1-2; tentatively, D is TRBD1 (6 bases). CDR1 is DFQATT and CDR2 is SNEGSKA in the germline V gene (reference sequence). Trimming stripped 6 bases from V and 0 bases from J, with 11 bases between. This CDR3 is 13 amino acids long.

This clonotype has only a few counts. The chain links TRBV4-3 to TRBJ2-6; D is unresolved. V lost 0 bases, J lost 5 bases, and 5 bases lay in between. The CDR3 spans 14 residues. CDR1 and CDR2 (germline): LGHNA, YSLEER. The CDR3 sequence: CASSQDRWANVLTF. The CDR3 region has the DNA TGCGCCAGCAGCCAAGATCGGTGGGCCAACGTCCTGACTTTC.

In this sample, this clonotype turned up many times. One end of the junction does not line up with germline, which may come from a read error. This chain joins TRBV29-1 and TRBJ2-7; 7 bases are shared with TRBD1. CDR3 length: 10 residues. CDR1 SQVTM and CDR2 ANQGSEA come from the germline V gene. The CDR3 nucleotides are TGCAGCGTTGCTTTGGGACAGTACCACTTC. This encodes CSVALGQYHF.

This clonotype was found many times. The J gene is TRBJ2-5, the V gene TRBV5-1; 9 nucleotides line up with TRBD1. Germline V gene sequence: CDR1 SGHRS, CDR2 YFSETQ. V dropped 0 bases and J dropped 4; count of bases not matched to a gene: 1. This CDR3 is 14 amino acids long. In DNA form, the CDR3 reads TGCGCCAGCAGCTTGGTGACAGGGGGAGAGACCCAGTACTTC. As protein: CASSLVTGGETQYF.

V and J are TRBV9 and TRBJ2-7; possibly TRBD2 for D (6 bases). In germline, CDR1 is SGDLS, CDR2 YYNGEE. This CDR3 contains 15 residues. V dropped 0 bases and J dropped 2 bases, with 12 bases sitting between them. The DNA for the CDR3 is TGTGCCAGCAGCGTAGGAAATAGCGGAGCCTACGAGCAGTACTTC. Translated: CASSVGNSGAYEQYF.

This clonotype was observed a handful of times. The chain combines TRBV18 with TRBJ2-7; D remains unclear. The ends were cut back, 3 bases at V and 6 bases at J, with 12 bases in the middle. Germline V gives CDR1 KGHSH, CDR2 LQKENI. The length of the CDR3 is 13 residues. CDR3 coding DNA: TGTGCCAGCTCACCCTGGAAAACCGTCGAGCAGTACTTC. Amino acid sequence: CASSPWKTVEQYF. Filled out from reference TRBV18 and TRBJ2-7, the complete variable domain reads NAGVMQNPRHLVRRRGQEARLRCSPMKGHSHVYWYRQLPEEGLKFMVYLQKENIIDESGMPKERFSAEFPKEGPSILRIQQVVRGDSAAYFCASSPWKTVEQYFGPGTRLTVT.

This clonotype has only a few counts. This chain joins TRBV7-2 and TRBJ2-1; TRBD2 aligns across 13 bases. The CDR3 loop spans 16 amino acids. Per germline, CDR1 SGHTA and CDR2 FQGNSA. V gave up 5 bases and J gave up 4 bases; unmatched junction bases: 5. In nucleotides, the CDR3 is TGTGCCAGCAGCCCCGGGACTAGCGGGATGTACAATGAGCAGTTCTTC. It translates to CASSPGTSGMYNEQFF.

In its sample, this clonotype was seen many times. The chain employs TRBV12-3 or TRBV12-4 and TRBJ2-3; the match to TRBD1 covers 8 bases. This CDR3 comprises 15 residues. J lost 3 bases, V lost 4 bases, and 6 bases had no gene match. The CDR3 region is CASSSADRGTDTQYF. The CDR3 DNA follows: TGTGCCAGCAGTTCAGCTGACAGGGGAACAGATACGCAGTATTTT.

Many counts were recorded for this clonotype. This chain joins TRBV6-5 and TRBJ2-3; 8 nucleotides line up with TRBD2. Germline lookup yields CDR1 MNHEY and CDR2 SVGAGI. CDR3 length: 17 amino acids. Trimming at V came to 6 bases and at J to 0 bases, leaving 11 bases not matched to a gene. CDR3 in DNA: TGTGCCAGCAGAAGCCTCATAGCGGGACTGAGCACAGATACGCAGTATTTT. Protein product: CASRSLIAGLSTDTQYF.

Remarks on this clonotype: One end of the junction is discordant with germline, which a read error may explain. The chain joins TRBV14 to TRBJ2-1, with D possibly TRBD2 on 6 matching bases. CDR3 length: 15 amino acids. CDR1 is SGHDN, CDR2 FVKESK, per germline. The CDR3 here is CPSSLGLGHYNEQFF. The CDR3 nucleotides are TGTCCCAGCAGCCTGGGACTCGGTCATTACAATGAGCAGTTCTTC.

In this sample, this clonotype turned up a few times. The rearrangement links TRBV30 to TRBJ2-6, with D possibly matching TRBD2 (7 bases). The germline V and J ends were trimmed by 2 bases and 2 bases, with 10 bases remaining between them. CDR3 size: 15 residues. The germline V gene encodes CDR1 GTSNPN and CDR2 SVGIG (reference sequence). The CDR3 region is CAWSLGGAGANVLTF. The CDR3, as DNA: TGTGCCTGGAGTTTAGGGGGGGCTGGGGCCAACGTCCTGACTTTC.

This clonotype was detected ten times or more. The J gene is TRBJ2-7, the V gene TRBV7-9; TRBD1 matches at 7 bases. This CDR3 spans 16 amino acids. CDR1 SEHNR and CDR2 FQNEAQ come from the germline V gene (reference sequence). The ends lost 5 bases at V and 0 bases at J; junction bases unmatched: 10. The CDR3 nucleotides read TGTGCCAGCAGCCCACCCATCGGGACAGACTCCTACGAGCAGTACTTC. This gives the protein CASSPPIGTDSYEQYF.

The rearrangement links TRBV27 to TRBJ2-7; D perhaps matches TRBD1 (6 bases). Trimming shortened V by 5 bases and J by 5 bases, and 19 bases separated the two germline ends. Germline assignment: CDR1 MNHEY and CDR2 SMNVEV (reference sequence). There are 15 residues in the CDR3. CDR3 residues: CASSAGTFGRDEQYF. In DNA form, the CDR3 reads TGTGCCAGCAGTGCCGGGACATTCGGGCGCGACGAGCAGTACTTC.

The V and J genes are TRBV10-3 and TRBJ1-2; 8 bases line up with TRBD1. The CDR3 loop spans 14 amino acids. The trim removed 7 bases at V and 8 bases at J, leaving 12 bases unmatched. Germline CDR1 and CDR2: ENHRY and SYGVKD. For the CDR3, the DNA is TGTGCCATCACTAAGCAGGGGGCAGGAGGAGGCTACACCTTC. Protein sequence: CAITKQGAGGGYTF.

This chain links TRBV20-1 with TRBJ2-7, with D unclear. Deletions cut 4 bases from V and 4 bases from J, with 5 bases between. The CDR3 has 10 amino acids. Germline V gene sequence: CDR1 DFQATT, CDR2 SNEGSKA (reference sequence). CDR3 protein: CSAIRYEQYF. The CDR3 DNA sequence: TGCAGTGCTATTAGATACGAGCAGTACTTC.

This clonotype has a handful of counts. The V call is TRBV12-3 or TRBV12-4, the J call TRBJ2-7, with D possibly matching TRBD2 (6 bases). Trimming took off 4 bases at V and 5 bases at J, with 18 bases between the two ends. The CDR3 runs 15 residues. CDR3 nucleotides: TGTGCCAGCAGTTATGTGGGAGGTACTTCAAACGAGCAGTACTTC. Translating gives CASSYVGGTSNEQYF.

This clonotype was seen at least ten times. The rearrangement uses TRBV7-2 and TRBJ2-2, with 8 bases lining up with TRBD2. This CDR3 has 17 residues. V gave up 5 bases and J gave up 7 bases; unmatched junction bases: 15. Germline loops: CDR1 SGHTA, CDR2 FQGNSA. The CDR3 sequence is CASSASLGAGAGGELFF. Here the CDR3 DNA reads TGTGCCAGCAGCGCGAGCTTGGGAGCGGGAGCAGGCGGGGAGCTGTTTTTT.

This sequence joins TRBV20-1 and TRBJ2-2; a weak D match, TRBD1 (6 bases). This CDR3 contains 14 residues. Trimming shortened V by 6 bases and J by 5 bases, and 16 bases separated the two germline ends. Germline V gene lookup returns CDR1 DFQATT and CDR2 SNEGSKA (reference sequence). The CDR3 nucleotides are TGCAGTGCCCGACTCCTCCAGGGGACCGGGGAGCTGTTTTTT. Translation: CSARLLQGTGELFF.